The clone carrying this TCR beta chain was found a few times. Its antigen is undetermined. These data come from a study of beta chain features in type 1 diabetes. The entirety of the isolated RNA underwent reverse transcription, so expressed TCRB transcripts were sequenced. The protocol was immunoSEQ multiplex PCR, while the TCRdb copy is restricted to in-frame clones and leaves out a portion. The data hold roughly 150,000 clones, with approximately 8.1% observed a single time. The V and J ends lost 8 bases and 4 bases, in that order; junction bases with no gene match: 8. This CDR3 spans 15 amino acids. The V gene's germline CDR1 is LNHDA and CDR2 SQIVND (reference sequence). Study results and limitations: Significant though moderate, a shortening of TCRB CDR3s appeared in all four CD4+ subsets of Type 1 diabetes patients.

Sequencing used central memory CD4+ T cells from blood. The rearrangement links TRBV19 to TRBJ1-5, with 10 bases aligning to TRBD1. This receptor was obtained from a woman aged 40 to 55 with type 1 diabetes. As DNA, the CDR3 is TGTGCCAGTGACGACCCGGGACAGGGGAATCAGCCCCAGCATTTT. The encoded protein is CASDDPGQGNQPQHF. Full variable domain (missing parts from reference TRBV19 and TRBJ1-5): DGGITQSPKYLFRKEGQNVTLSCEQNLNHDAMYWYRQDPGQGLRLIYYSQIVNDFQKGDIAEGYSVSREKKESFPLTVTSAQKNPTAFYLCASDDPGQGNQPQHFGDGTRLSIL.